Following are 11 T cell receptor beta chains from one sample sequenced in a study of tumor-infiltrating lymphocytes in primary liver carcinoma. Starting material of 450 to 500 ng total RNA yielded TCR beta cDNA via a constant-region primer. Three nested multiplex PCR rounds of slightly modified ARM-PCR generated TCR beta libraries. Primers for the first two PCR rounds were TRBV1-TRBV30 forward primers and a C-beta reverse primer (roughly 10 cycles per round). TCRdb ran MiXCR on the multiplex PCR reads and lists one entry per CDR3 protein. The repertoire holds 180,000 or so distinct CDR3 sequences, with 60% as singletons. Out of unsorted whole blood came the blood RNA, and germline DNA was extracted as well. Material for sequencing was peripheral blood. The receptors here all came from a man in his forties with primary liver carcinoma and hepatitis B virus infection.

For this clonotype: This may stem from a read error, because a much larger clone lies one nucleotide away. V gene TRBV11-2 combines with J gene TRBJ1-6; D ambiguous. CDR3 length: 11 residues. From germline, CDR1 is SGHAT and CDR2 FQNNGV. Trimming pared 5 bases from V and 12 bases from J, leaving 8 bases between. DNA of the CDR3: TGTGCCAGCAGCATGGGATTACCCCTCCACTTT. This translates into CASSMGLPLHF.

Comments on this clonotype: This may arise from a read error, as a much more abundant clone is one base away. This sequence joins TRBV10-3 and TRBJ2-1, with 7 bases fitting TRBD2. The CDR3 is 15 amino acids. Germline V CDR1 and CDR2: ENHRY, SYGVKD. V trimming: 7 bases; J trimming: 0 bases; junction bases outside the gene matches: 6. The CDR3 here is CAITDGGSSYNEQFF. For the CDR3, the DNA is TGTGCCATCACGGACGGGGGGTCCTCCTACAATGAGCAGTTCTTC.

The J gene is TRBJ2-5, the V gene TRBV29-1, with 10 bases matching TRBD2. V was pared by 4 bases and J by 9 bases, with 11 bases of the junction left unmatched. This CDR3 region has 14 residues. Germline CDR1 SQVTM, CDR2 ANQGSEA. The CDR3 loop is CSVGLAGAEEAQYF. CDR3 in DNA: TGCAGCGTTGGGCTAGCGGGAGCGGAGGAGGCCCAGTACTTC.

This clonotype was seen a handful of times. The chain combines TRBV4-2 with TRBJ2-5, with no clear D. CDR1 and CDR2 from the germline V gene are LGHNA and YNFKEQ. The CDR3 has 12 amino acids. Trimming took 0 bases from V and 4 from J, leaving 3 bases between them. Here the CDR3 DNA reads TGTGCCAGCAGCCAAGAGGGAGAGACCCAGTACTTC. Encoded protein: CASSQEGETQYF.

V and J are TRBV6-5 and TRBJ2-4; 8 bases fit TRBD1. CDR3 length: 15 amino acids. Trimming cost V 5 bases and J 0 bases; bases outside gene matches: 3. Germline assignment: CDR1 MNHEY and CDR2 SVGAGI. CDR3 sequence reads: CASSGQGIAKNIQYF. The CDR3 DNA reads TGTGCCAGCAGTGGACAGGGAATAGCCAAAAACATTCAGTACTTC.

This clonotype was seen at least ten times. This chain uses TRBV11-2 with TRBJ2-5, with D possibly matching TRBD2 (5 bases). Between the trimmed V and J ends, which lost 1 base and 5 bases, there was a span of 8 bases. Germline CDR1 and CDR2: SGHAT and FQNNGV. The CDR3 covers 13 residues. In nucleotides, the CDR3 is TGTGCCAGCAGCTTAGGAGGGTTGGAGACCCAGTACTTC. Residues: CASSLGGLETQYF.

CDR3 DNA: TGTGCCATCAGTGAGAGAGCAGGGGGCGCCGTGTGCGAGCAGTACTTC. This translates into CAISERAGGAVCEQYF. This chain connects TRBV10-3 to TRBJ2-7, with 8 bases that match TRBD1. The CDR3 covers 16 residues. After removal of 2 bases from V and 6 bases from J, the junction contained 12 bases not matched to a gene. The germline gives CDR1 ENHRY, CDR2 SYGVKD.

Written as DNA, the CDR3 is TGTGCCAGCAGTGGGTTTGGACTTGGGGGTGGCACTGAAGCTTTCTTT. Its translation is CASSGFGLGGGTEAFF. V and J are TRBV6-1 and TRBJ1-1; D possibly corresponds to TRBD1 (5 bases). V lost 4 bases and J 4 bases, leaving 19 bases between the germline ends. This CDR3 has 16 residues. Germline-derived CDR1 and CDR2 are MNHNS and SASEGT.

Comment on this clonotype: Mismatch with germline at one junction end may stem from a read error. The chain has TRBV6-2 or TRBV6-3 and TRBJ2-2; D gene ambiguous. The CDR3 totals 12 residues. CDR1 MNHEY and CDR2 SVGEGT come from the germline V gene. CDR3 residues: CDSSPLPGELFF. CDR3 sequence (DNA): TGTGACAGCTCCCCACTCCCCGGGGAGCTGTTTTTT.

This chain links TRBV11-2 with TRBJ1-2, with D tentatively TRBD1 (6 bases). The CDR3 has 16 amino acids. The germline V and J ends were trimmed by 7 bases and 10 bases, with 28 bases remaining between them. CDR1 and CDR2 from the germline V gene are SGHAT and FQNNGV. The CDR3 DNA reads TGTGCCAGCACCCCCCCCCGGGGGCGAAAGAACCATGACTACACCTTC. This sequence encodes CASTPPRGRKNHDYTF.

This rearrangement joins TRBV11-1 to TRBJ2-2; 11 positions agree with TRBD2. Germline V gene data show CDR1 as SGHAT and CDR2 as FQDESV (reference sequence). After removal of 6 bases from V and 6 bases from J, the junction contained 12 bases not matched to a gene. The CDR3 loop spans 17 amino acids. CDR3 amino acids: CASRGSLAGVGAGELFF. The CDR3 DNA reads as TGTGCCAGCAGAGGATCACTAGCGGGAGTCGGAGCCGGGGAGCTGTTTTTT.